Listed here are 21 T cell receptor beta chains from one sample, sequenced in a study of technical replicates of blood from a handful of donors. The protocol was immunoSEQ multiplex PCR, while the TCRdb copy is restricted to in-frame clones and leaves out a portion. The sample lists almost 90,000 clones, over 90% occurring once. Sequenced material: T cells isolated from PBMCs. The source of these receptors is a human donor in good health.

The rearrangement uses TRBV18 and TRBJ2-7, with D hard to call. The CDR3 runs to 13 residues. Germline V lookup: CDR1 KGHSH, CDR2 LQKENI. The V gene lost 0 bases and the J gene lost 2 bases, with 5 bases spanning the gap. CDR3 amino acids: CASSPPLAYEQYF. The CDR3 nucleotides are TGTGCCAGCTCACCACCTCTTGCCTACGAGCAGTACTTC. The full variable domain, in which reference TRBV18 and TRBJ2-7 provide the parts outside the CDR3, is NAGVMQNPRHLVRRRGQEARLRCSPMKGHSHVYWYRQLPEEGLKFMVYLQKENIIDESGMPKERFSAEFPKEGPSILRIQQVVRGDSAAYFCASSPPLAYEQYFGPGTRLTVT.

The rearrangement uses TRBV2 and TRBJ2-5, with a weak D call TRBD1 (5 bases). The V end lost 6 bases, the J end lost 4 bases, and 30 bases lay between the germline ends. The CDR3 extends over 19 amino acids. Germline CDR1 reads SNHLY; CDR2 reads FYNNEI. The CDR3 spells CASRRKVRQIQRYSETQYF. The CDR3 coding sequence is TGTGCCAGCAGGAGGAAGGTTCGACAGATCCAGCGATATTCAGAGACCCAGTACTTC.

The gene calls are TRBV27 and TRBJ1-4; D may be TRBD1 (5 bases). The germline gives CDR1 MNHEY, CDR2 SMNVEV (reference sequence). Trimming removed 2 bases from V and 7 bases from J, with 20 bases in between. The CDR3 is 17 residues long. The CDR3 sequence is CASSLGRGRVRGEKLFF. CDR3 nucleotide sequence: TGTGCCAGCAGTTTAGGTAGGGGCCGAGTAAGGGGTGAAAAACTGTTTTTT.

Here the CDR3 DNA reads TGTGCCACCAGCAGAGATCCCCGGGGTAACTATGGCTACACCTTC. Its protein is CATSRDPRGNYGYTF. V gene TRBV15 combines with J gene TRBJ1-2, with D unresolved. This CDR3 has 15 amino acids. The V end was cut by 0 bases, the J end by 1 base, with 9 bases between. In germline, CDR1 is LNHNV, CDR2 YYDKDF (reference sequence).

The chain has TRBV27 and TRBJ2-7; 9 nucleotides align to TRBD2. The CDR3 extends over 23 amino acids. The J segment lost 4 bases and the V segment lost 5 bases, leaving 33 bases of the junction unmatched. Germline assignment: CDR1 MNHEY and CDR2 SMNVEV (reference sequence). The CDR3 protein is CASSPPAPRVSGSFPPRTYEQYF. The CDR3 DNA sequence: TGTGCCAGCAGTCCCCCAGCCCCTAGGGTTAGCGGGAGCTTTCCCCCAAGAACTTACGAGCAGTACTTC.

The chain has TRBV28 and TRBJ1-5; D unresolved. Germline loops: CDR1 MDHEN, CDR2 SYDVKM. CDR3 length equals 12 residues. V gave up 10 bases and J gave up 2 bases, with 9 bases separating them. CDR3 residues: CATGLGNQPQHF. DNA of the CDR3: TGTGCCACCGGACTGGGCAATCAGCCCCAGCATTTT.

This clone appeared once. The chain carries TRBV11-1 and TRBJ2-2; the match to TRBD2 covers 8 bases. The length of the CDR3 is 16 residues. In germline, CDR1 is SGHAT, CDR2 FQDESV (reference sequence). The V segment lost 5 bases and the J segment 5 bases; nucleotides outside the gene matches: 10. In DNA form, the CDR3 reads TGTGCCAGCAGCCTAGGACTAGCTCTCAGGACCGGGGAGCTGTTTTTT. Translated, it gives CASSLGLALRTGELFF.

The count of this clone is one. The chain uses TRBV7-2 and TRBJ1-5; D gene unclear. CDR1 and CDR2 from the germline V gene are SGHTA and FQGNSA. The CDR3 is made up of 13 amino acids. V was cut by 2 bases and J by 1 base, with 3 bases left in between. DNA for the CDR3: TGTGCCAGCAGCTTATCGAGCAATCAGCCCCAGCATTTT. It is translated as CASSLSSNQPQHF.

V is TRBV6-1 and J is TRBJ2-3, with 7 bases fitting TRBD2. V was pared by 2 bases and J by 2 bases, with 13 bases of the junction left unmatched. The V gene's germline CDR1 is MNHNS and CDR2 SASEGT. The CDR3 loop spans 18 amino acids. This CDR3 is CASSEYIHRAGDTDTQYF. CDR3 coding DNA: TGTGCCAGCAGTGAATATATTCATCGGGCGGGGGACACAGATACGCAGTATTTT.

This sequence joins TRBV10-3 and TRBJ1-2; 7 positions agree with TRBD1. CDR1 ENHRY and CDR2 SYGVKD come from the germline V gene. The CDR3 runs to 14 residues. The junction had 13 bases not matched to a gene; V was cut back by 7 bases and J by 8 bases. The DNA for the CDR3 is TGTGCCATCACCGAGACAGGGTCCAATTTCGGCTACACCTTC. As protein: CAITETGSNFGYTF.

As DNA, the CDR3 is TGTGCCAGTAGTGGACAGGGGTACAATGAGCAGTTCTTC. It specifies CASSGQGYNEQFF. V usage is TRBV19 and J usage is TRBJ2-1; 9 bases align to TRBD1. From germline, CDR1 is LNHDA and CDR2 SQIVND (reference sequence). The CDR3 has 13 amino acids. J was trimmed by 4 bases and V by 5 bases; bases with no gene match: 0.

The gene calls are TRBV6-6 and TRBJ1-5; 10 positions match TRBD1. This CDR3 contains 14 residues. Losses at the gene ends were 8 bases for V and 8 bases for J; bases not matched to a gene: 9. Germline V gives CDR1 MNHNY, CDR2 SVGAGI (reference sequence). The CDR3 DNA reads TGTGCCAGCCTCGGGACAGGGGCAAGGGAGCCCCAGCATTTT. Protein sequence: CASLGTGAREPQHF.

This chain joins TRBV25-1 and TRBJ1-5; a possible D gene is TRBD1 (5 bases). The V end was cut by 11 bases, the J end by 0 bases, with 23 bases between. CDR3 length: 17 amino acids. Germline CDR1 and CDR2: MGHDK and SYGVNS. The chain's CDR3 is CASSRIPGYYSNQPQHF. The CDR3 region has the DNA TGTGCCTCCAGTCGGATCCCAGGGTATTATAGCAATCAGCCCCAGCATTTT.

The chain is built from TRBV10-3 and TRBJ1-1; tentative D call: TRBD1 (5 bases). The CDR3 covers 14 residues. The V gene lost 0 bases and the J gene lost 11 bases, with 16 bases spanning the gap. Germline V lookup: CDR1 ENHRY, CDR2 SYGVKD. CDR3 sequence reads: CAISESLGDSRAFF. The DNA of the CDR3 is TGTGCCATCAGTGAGTCTCTAGGGGATTCGAGGGCTTTCTTT.

The V gene is TRBV14, the J gene TRBJ2-2; 12 bases line up with TRBD2. Germline values: CDR1 SGHDN, CDR2 FVKESK. This CDR3 contains 18 residues. After removal of 2 bases from V and 1 base from J, the junction contained 5 bases not matched to a gene. The CDR3 protein is CASSQNLLAGGNTGELFF. The CDR3 DNA reads as TGTGCCAGCAGCCAAAACCTACTAGCGGGAGGGAACACCGGGGAGCTGTTTTTT.

CDR3: CASSERDAEISYEQYF. The CDR3 DNA is TGTGCCAGCAGCGAGCGGGACGCGGAGATCTCCTACGAGCAGTACTTC. This chain joins TRBV9 and TRBJ2-7; 7 bases map to TRBD2. There are 16 residues in the CDR3. CDR1 and CDR2 from the germline V gene are SGDLS and YYNGEE. V dropped 3 bases and J dropped 0; count of bases not matched to a gene: 9.

This clone was observed a handful of times. V gene TRBV30 combines with J gene TRBJ1-1; TRBD1 might be the D (6 bases). CDR3 size: 13 residues. Germline V gene data show CDR1 as GTSNPN and CDR2 as SVGIG (reference sequence). The CDR3 region is CAFTPRGYTEAFF. CDR3 sequence (DNA): TGTGCTTTTACCCCCAGGGGTTACACTGAAGCTTTCTTT.

The chain combines TRBV9 with TRBJ2-3, with 8 bases lining up with TRBD2. The trim removed 4 bases at V and 1 base at J, leaving 8 bases unmatched. The CDR3 is made up of 16 amino acids. Looked up from germline, CDR1 is SGDLS and CDR2 is YYNGEE. The CDR3 reads CASSPPAGGGTDTQYF. The CDR3 nucleotides are TGTGCCAGCAGCCCGCCGGCGGGAGGCGGCACAGATACGCAGTATTTT.

J is TRBJ2-1 and V is TRBV2; 9 positions agree with TRBD1. The CDR3 runs to 16 residues. With V trimmed by 6 bases and J by 4 bases, 10 bases remained unmatched. Germline lookup yields CDR1 SNHLY and CDR2 FYNNEI. CDR3 sequence reads: CASSDDGQGTYNEQFF. The DNA of the CDR3 is TGTGCCAGCAGCGACGATGGACAGGGGACGTACAATGAGCAGTTCTTC.

The chain combines TRBV6-1 with TRBJ1-1; D perhaps matches TRBD1 (6 bases). CDR3 length: 15 amino acids. Trimming pared 6 bases from V and 4 bases from J, leaving 18 bases between. CDR1 MNHNS and CDR2 SASEGT come from the germline V gene. DNA for the CDR3: TGTGCCAGCAGCCCTAAGGGCGCAGGGGTCACTGAAGCTTTCTTT. As protein: CASSPKGAGVTEAFF.

V gene TRBV5-1 combines with J gene TRBJ2-2, with 7 bases matching TRBD2. Trimming took 5 bases from V and 2 from J; bases not matched to a gene: 6. The length of the CDR3 is 15 residues. The germline V gene has CDR1 SGHRS and CDR2 YFSETQ. CDR3 protein: CASSGASGNTGELFF. CDR3 DNA sequence: TGCGCCAGCAGTGGGGCTAGCGGTAACACCGGGGAGCTGTTTTTT.